This T cell receptor beta chain was retrieved from a study of blood T cell repertoires in COVID-19. At the level of the study: COVID-19 samples collected from the United States, Italy and Spain covered acute and convalescent phases. Sample material is recorded as cDNA or gDNA derived from T cells, B-cell-depleted T cells, or PBMCs.

The germline V gene has CDR1 MNHNY and CDR2 SVGAGI (reference sequence). This CDR3 has 16 residues. V shed 5 bases and J shed 3 bases, with 17 bases lying between them. Study processing details: Amplification from reference gene primers served as the basis for estimated nucleated cell counts. The assay was immunoSEQ multiplex PCR, and TCRdb's table has in-frame clones only and misses some. V and J calls and clone size are given by that table; D and trimming were obtained from the DNA. The profile shows about 160,000 clones, more than 75% of them singletons. The specimen sequenced was peripheral blood. This TCR came from a man aged 40-55 years with acute or convalescent COVID-19. The chain links TRBV6-6 to TRBJ1-5; D is uncertain. The chain's CDR3 is CASSPRARSDNQPQHF. CDR3 bases: TGTGCCAGCAGTCCCCGAGCCAGGTCGGACAATCAGCCCCAGCATTTT.